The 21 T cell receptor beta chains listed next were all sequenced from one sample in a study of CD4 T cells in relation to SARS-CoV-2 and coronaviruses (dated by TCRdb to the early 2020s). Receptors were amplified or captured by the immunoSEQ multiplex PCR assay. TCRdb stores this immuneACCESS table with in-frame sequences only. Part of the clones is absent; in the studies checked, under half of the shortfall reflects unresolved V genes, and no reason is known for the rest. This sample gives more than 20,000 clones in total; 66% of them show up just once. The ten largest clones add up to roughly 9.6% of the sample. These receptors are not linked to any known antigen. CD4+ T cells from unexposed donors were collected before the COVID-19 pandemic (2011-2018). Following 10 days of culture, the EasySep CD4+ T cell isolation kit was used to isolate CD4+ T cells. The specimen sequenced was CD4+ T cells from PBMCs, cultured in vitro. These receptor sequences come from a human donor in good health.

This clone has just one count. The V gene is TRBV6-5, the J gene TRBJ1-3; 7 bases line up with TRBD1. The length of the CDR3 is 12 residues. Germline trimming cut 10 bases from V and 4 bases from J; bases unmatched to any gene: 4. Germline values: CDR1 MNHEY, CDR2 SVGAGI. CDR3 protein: CATRTGGNTIYF. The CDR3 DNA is TGTGCCACGAGGACAGGCGGAAACACCATATATTTT.

CDR3: CASSFGRAGYTF. The CDR3 DNA is TGTGCCAGCAGTTTCGGCAGGGCTGGCTACACCTTC. This chain joins TRBV12-3 or TRBV12-4 and TRBJ1-2, with a tentative D call TRBD1 (5 bases). V dropped 3 bases and J dropped 7 bases, with 9 bases sitting between them. The CDR3 is made up of 12 amino acids.

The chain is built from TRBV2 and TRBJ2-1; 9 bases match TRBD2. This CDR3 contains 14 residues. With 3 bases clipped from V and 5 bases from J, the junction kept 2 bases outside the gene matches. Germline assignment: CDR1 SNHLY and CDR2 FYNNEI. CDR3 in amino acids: CASSDPSGNNEQFF. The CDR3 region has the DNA TGTGCCAGCAGTGACCCTAGCGGGAACAATGAGCAGTTCTTC. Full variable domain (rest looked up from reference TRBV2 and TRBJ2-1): EPEVTQTPSHQVTQMGQEVILRCVPISNHLYFYWYRQILGQKVEFLVSFYNNEISEKSEIFDDQFSVERPDGSNFTLKIRSTKLEDSAMYFCASSDPSGNNEQFFGPGTRLTVL.

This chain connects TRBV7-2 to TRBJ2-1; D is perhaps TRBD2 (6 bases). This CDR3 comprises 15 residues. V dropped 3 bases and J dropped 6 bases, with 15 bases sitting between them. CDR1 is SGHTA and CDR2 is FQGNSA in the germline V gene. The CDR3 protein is CASSFDKLASNEQFF. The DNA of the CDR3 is TGTGCCAGCAGCTTTGACAAACTAGCCTCCAATGAGCAGTTCTTC. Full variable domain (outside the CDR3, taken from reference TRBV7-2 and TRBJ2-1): GAGVSQSPSNKVTEKGKDVELRCDPISGHTALYWYRQSLGQGLEFLIYFQGNSAPDKSGLPSDRFSAERTGGSVSTLTIQRTQQEDSAVYLCASSFDKLASNEQFFGPGTRLTVL.

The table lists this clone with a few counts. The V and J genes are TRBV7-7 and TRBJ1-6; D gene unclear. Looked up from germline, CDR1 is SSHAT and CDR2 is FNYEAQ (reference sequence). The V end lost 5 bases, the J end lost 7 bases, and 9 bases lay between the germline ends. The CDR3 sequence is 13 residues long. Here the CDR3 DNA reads TGTGCCAGCAGCCCAAACTTGAATTCACCCCTCCACTTT. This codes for CASSPNLNSPLHF.

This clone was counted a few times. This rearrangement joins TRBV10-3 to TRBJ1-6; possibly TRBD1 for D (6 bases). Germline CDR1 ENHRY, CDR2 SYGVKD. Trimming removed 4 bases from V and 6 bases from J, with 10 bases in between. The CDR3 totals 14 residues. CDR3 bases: TGTGCCATCAGTGCTACAGGGTCTAATTCACCCCTCCACTTT. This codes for CAISATGSNSPLHF.

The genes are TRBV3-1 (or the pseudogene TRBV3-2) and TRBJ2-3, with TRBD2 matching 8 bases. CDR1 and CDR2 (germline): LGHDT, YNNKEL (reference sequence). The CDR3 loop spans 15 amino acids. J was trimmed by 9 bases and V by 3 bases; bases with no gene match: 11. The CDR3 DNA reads TGTGCCAGCAGCCACGACGGGGGGGGCCCGGACACGCAGTATTTT. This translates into CASSHDGGGPDTQYF.

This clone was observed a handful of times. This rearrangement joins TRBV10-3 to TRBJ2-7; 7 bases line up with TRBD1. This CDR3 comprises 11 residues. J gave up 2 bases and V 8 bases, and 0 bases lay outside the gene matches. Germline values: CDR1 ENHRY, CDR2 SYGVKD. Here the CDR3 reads CAIGTAYEQYF. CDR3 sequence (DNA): TGTGCCATCGGGACAGCCTACGAGCAGTACTTC.

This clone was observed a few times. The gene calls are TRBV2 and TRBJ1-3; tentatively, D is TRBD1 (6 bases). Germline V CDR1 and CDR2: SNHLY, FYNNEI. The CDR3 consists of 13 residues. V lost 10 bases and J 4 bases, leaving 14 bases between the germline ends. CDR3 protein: CAKGGVVGNTIYF. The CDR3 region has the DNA TGTGCCAAAGGGGGGGTGGTCGGAAACACCATATATTTT.

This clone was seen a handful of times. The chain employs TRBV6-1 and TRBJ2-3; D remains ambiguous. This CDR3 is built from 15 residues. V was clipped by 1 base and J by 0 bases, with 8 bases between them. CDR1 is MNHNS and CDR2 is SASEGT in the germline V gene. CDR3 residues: CASSEGGRSTDTQYF. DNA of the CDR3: TGTGCCAGCAGTGAAGGTGGCAGGAGCACAGATACGCAGTATTTT.

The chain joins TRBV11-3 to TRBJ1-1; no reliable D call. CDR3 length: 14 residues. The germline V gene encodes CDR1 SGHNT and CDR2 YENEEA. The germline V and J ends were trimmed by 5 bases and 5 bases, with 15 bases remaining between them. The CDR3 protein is CASSPNGVGTEAFF. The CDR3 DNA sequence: TGTGCCAGCAGCCCAAATGGGGTAGGGACTGAAGCTTTCTTT.

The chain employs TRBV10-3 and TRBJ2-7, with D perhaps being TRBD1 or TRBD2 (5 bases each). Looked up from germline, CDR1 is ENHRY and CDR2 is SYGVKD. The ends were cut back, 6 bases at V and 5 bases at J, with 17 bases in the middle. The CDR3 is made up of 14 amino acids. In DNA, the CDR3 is TGTGCCATCAGGGGGGAACCGGCGTCGGACGAGCAGTACTTC. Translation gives CAIRGEPASDEQYF.

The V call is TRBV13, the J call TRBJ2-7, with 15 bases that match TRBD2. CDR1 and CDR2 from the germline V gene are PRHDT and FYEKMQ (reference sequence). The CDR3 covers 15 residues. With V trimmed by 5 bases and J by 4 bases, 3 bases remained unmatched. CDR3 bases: TGTGCCAGCAGCGCGGGACTAGCGGGGGGATACGAGCAGTACTTC. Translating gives CASSAGLAGGYEQYF.

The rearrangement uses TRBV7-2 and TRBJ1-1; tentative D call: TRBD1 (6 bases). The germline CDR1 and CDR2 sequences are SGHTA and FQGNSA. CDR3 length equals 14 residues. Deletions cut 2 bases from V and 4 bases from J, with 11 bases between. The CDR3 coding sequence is TGTGCCAGCAGCTTAAAGGGGGGGGGCACTGAAGCTTTCTTT. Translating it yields CASSLKGGGTEAFF.

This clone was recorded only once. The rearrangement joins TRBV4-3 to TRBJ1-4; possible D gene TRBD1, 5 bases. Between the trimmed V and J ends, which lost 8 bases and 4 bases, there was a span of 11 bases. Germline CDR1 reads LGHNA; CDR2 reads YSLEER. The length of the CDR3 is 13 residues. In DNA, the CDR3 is TGCGCCAGCCGGGACGTCGTTAATGAAAAACTGTTTTTT. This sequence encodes CASRDVVNEKLFF.

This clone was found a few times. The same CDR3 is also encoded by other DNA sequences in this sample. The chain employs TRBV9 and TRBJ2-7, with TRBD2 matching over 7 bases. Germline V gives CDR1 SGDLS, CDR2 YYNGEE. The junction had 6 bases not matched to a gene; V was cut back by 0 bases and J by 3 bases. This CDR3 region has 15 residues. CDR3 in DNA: TGTGCCAGCAGCGTAGGGACTAGTCATATCTACGAGCAGTACTTC. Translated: CASSVGTSHIYEQYF.

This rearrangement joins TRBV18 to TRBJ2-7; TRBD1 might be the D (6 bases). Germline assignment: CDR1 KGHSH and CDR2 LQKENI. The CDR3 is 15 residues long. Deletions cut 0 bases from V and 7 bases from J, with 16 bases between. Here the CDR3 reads CASSPPTPGALEQYF. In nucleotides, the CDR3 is TGTGCCAGCTCACCACCGACGCCAGGGGCCTTGGAGCAGTACTTC.

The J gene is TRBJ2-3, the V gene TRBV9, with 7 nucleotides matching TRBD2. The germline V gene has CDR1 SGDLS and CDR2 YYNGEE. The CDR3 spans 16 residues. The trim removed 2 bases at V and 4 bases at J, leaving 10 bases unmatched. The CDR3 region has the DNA TGTGCCAGCAGCGTTCGGGGAGGCGGGAGCGCAGATACGCAGTATTTT. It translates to CASSVRGGGSADTQYF. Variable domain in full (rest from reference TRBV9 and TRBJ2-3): DSGVTQTPKHLITATGQRVTLRCSPRSGDLSVYWYQQSLDQGLQFLIQYYNGEERAKGNILERFSAQQFPDLHSELNLSSLELGDSALYFCASSVRGGGSADTQYFGPGTRLTVL.

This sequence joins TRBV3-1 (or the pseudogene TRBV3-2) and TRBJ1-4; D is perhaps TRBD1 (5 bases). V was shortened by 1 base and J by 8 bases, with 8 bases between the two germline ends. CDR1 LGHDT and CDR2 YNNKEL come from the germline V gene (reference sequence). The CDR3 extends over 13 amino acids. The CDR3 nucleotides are TGTGCCAGCAGCCAAGGGACATTGGAAAAACTGTTTTTT. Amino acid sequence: CASSQGTLEKLFF.

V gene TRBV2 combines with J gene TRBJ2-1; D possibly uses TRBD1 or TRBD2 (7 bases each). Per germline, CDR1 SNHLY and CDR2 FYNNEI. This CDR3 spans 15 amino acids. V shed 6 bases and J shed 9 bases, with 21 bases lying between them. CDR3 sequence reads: CASRISRGRGGEQFF. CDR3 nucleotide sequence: TGTGCCAGCAGGATATCTAGGGGGCGCGGGGGTGAGCAGTTCTTC.

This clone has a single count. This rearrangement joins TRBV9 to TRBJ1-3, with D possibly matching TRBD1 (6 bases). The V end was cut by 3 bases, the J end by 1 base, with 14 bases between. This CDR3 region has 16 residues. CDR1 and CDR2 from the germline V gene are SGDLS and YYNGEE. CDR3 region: CASSGTGGQSGNTIYF. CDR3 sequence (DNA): TGTGCCAGCAGCGGTACCGGGGGACAATCTGGAAACACCATATATTTT.